The 2 T cell receptor beta chains below all came from one sample that was sequenced in a study of OX40 agonist ivuxolimab in advanced cancers. Produced via immunoSEQ multiplex PCR; TCRdb's table is partial and in-frame only. This table holds approximately 75,000 clones, 85% to 90% found once. This specimen was CD4+ or CD8+ T cells sorted from blood, taken in a trial of the OX40 agonist ivuxolimab. The receptors derive from an adult with an advanced solid tumor such as melanoma, head and neck, liver or kidney cancer.

A single count supports this clone. The chain joins TRBV11-2 to TRBJ2-3; 7 bases agree with TRBD1. The J segment lost 0 bases and the V segment lost 5 bases, leaving 8 bases of the junction unmatched. The CDR3 extends over 16 amino acids. Germline V gives CDR1 SGHAT, CDR2 FQNNGV. CDR3 in DNA: TGTGCCAGCAGCCCGAGACAGGGATTAAGCACAGATACGCAGTATTTT. It is translated as CASSPRQGLSTDTQYF.

This chain joins TRBV28 and TRBJ1-1, with TRBD1 matching over 9 bases. Unmatched junction bases numbered 3, after V lost 4 bases and J lost 3 bases. The germline V gene has CDR1 MDHEN and CDR2 SYDVKM. The CDR3 is made up of 14 amino acids. CDR3 protein: CASSSGTGYTEAFF. The CDR3, as DNA: TGTGCCAGCAGTTCCGGGACAGGGTACACTGAAGCTTTCTTT.